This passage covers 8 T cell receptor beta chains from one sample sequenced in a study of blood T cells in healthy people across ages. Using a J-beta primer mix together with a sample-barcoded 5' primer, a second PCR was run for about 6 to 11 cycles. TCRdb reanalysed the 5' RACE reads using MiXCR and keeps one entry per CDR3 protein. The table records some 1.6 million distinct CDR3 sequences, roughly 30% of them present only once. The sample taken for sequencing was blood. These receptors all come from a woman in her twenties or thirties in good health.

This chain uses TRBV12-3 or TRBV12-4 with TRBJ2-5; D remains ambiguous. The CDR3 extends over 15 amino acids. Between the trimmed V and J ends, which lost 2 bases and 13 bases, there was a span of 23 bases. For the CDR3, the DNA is TGTGCCAGCAGTTTATTTAACATAGCCAAAAACATTCCGTACTTC. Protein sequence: CASSLFNIAKNIPYF.

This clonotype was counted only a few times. The CDR3 nucleotides are TGTGCCACCCGGGATTCAGGGGACGATTCACCCCTCCACTTT. Residues: CATRDSGDDSPLHF. The chain joins TRBV10-3 to TRBJ1-6; D might be TRBD1 (6 bases). The CDR3 sequence is 14 residues long. V gave up 10 bases and J gave up 8 bases, with 18 bases separating them. From germline, CDR1 is ENHRY and CDR2 SYGVKD.

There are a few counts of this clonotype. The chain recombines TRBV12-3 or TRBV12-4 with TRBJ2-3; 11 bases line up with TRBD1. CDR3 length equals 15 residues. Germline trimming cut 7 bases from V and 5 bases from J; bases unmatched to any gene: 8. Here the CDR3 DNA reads TGTGCCAGCACCCCACGGACAGGGGGCAGAGATACGCAGTATTTT. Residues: CASTPRTGGRDTQYF.

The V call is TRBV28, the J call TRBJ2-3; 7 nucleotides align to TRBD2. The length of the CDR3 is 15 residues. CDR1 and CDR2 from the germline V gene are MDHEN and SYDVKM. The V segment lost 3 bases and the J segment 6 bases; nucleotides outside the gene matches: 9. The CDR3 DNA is TGTGCCAGCAGTTTGAGAAGCGGGGAAGGGGATACGCAGTATTTT. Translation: CASSLRSGEGDTQYF.

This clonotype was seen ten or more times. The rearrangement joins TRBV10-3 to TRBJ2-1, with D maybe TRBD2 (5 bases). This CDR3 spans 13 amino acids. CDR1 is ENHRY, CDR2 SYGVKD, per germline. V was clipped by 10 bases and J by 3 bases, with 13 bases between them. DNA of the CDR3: TGTGCCACCACCCGGGAAGACTACAATGAGCAGTTCTTC. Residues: CATTREDYNEQFF.

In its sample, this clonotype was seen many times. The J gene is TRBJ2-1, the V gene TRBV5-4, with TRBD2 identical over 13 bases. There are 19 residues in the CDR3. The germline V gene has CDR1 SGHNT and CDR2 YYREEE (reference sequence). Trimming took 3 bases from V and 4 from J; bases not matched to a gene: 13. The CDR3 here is CASSSLDGTSGASYNEQFF. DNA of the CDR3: TGTGCCAGCAGCTCTTTGGATGGGACTAGCGGGGCCTCTTACAATGAGCAGTTCTTC.

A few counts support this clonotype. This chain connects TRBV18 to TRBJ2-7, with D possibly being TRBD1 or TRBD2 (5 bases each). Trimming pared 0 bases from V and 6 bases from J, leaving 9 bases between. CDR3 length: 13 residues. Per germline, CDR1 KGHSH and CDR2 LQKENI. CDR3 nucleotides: TGTGCCAGCTCACCACCGGGACGGGTCGAGCAGTACTTC. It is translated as CASSPPGRVEQYF.

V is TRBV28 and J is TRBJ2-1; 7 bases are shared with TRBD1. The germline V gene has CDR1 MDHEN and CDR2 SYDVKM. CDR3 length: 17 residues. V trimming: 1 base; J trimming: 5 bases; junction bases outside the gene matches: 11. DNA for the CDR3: TGTGCCAGCAGTTTATTCGTGGTCCGGGACAGCCACAATGAGCAGTTCTTC. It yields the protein CASSLFVVRDSHNEQFF. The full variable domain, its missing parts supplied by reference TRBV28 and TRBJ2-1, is DVKVTQSSRYLVKRTGEKVFLECVQDMDHENMFWYRQDPGLGLRLIYFSYDVKMKEKGDIPEGYSVSREKKERFSLILESASTNQTSMYLCASSLFVVRDSHNEQFFGPGTRLTVL.